These T cell receptor beta chains were read from a single sample in a study of cytomegalovirus exposure and HLA in healthy donors. The method was immunoSEQ multiplex PCR; TCRdb's version includes in-frame clones alone and lacks a portion of them. The data hold under 150,000 clones, with 60% to 70% observed a single time. Sequencing used PBMCs. The receptors come from a woman in her forties in good health and CMV-seropositive. Each CDR3 is given with its conserved first and last residue. A D gene is named only where the DNA matches it firmly. Not all rows give a size; the values are once, few, many and, for expanded clones, a class.

j_gene,abundance,len,d_gene,v_gene,CDR3aa,CDR3nt
TRBJ2-2,.,17,.,TRBV15,CATSRDLGAPNTGELFF,TGTGCCACCAGCAGAGATCTTGGGGCTCCGAACACCGGGGAGCTGTTTTTT
TRBJ1-1,.,15,.,TRBV6-5,CASSTGPNVNTEAFF,TGTGCCAGCAGTACAGGGCCGAACGTTAACACTGAAGCTTTCTTT
TRBJ2-3,.,15,.,TRBV18,CASSQSGGRPDTQYF,TGTGCCAGCTCTCAGAGCGGAGGTCGGCCAGATACGCAGTATTTT
TRBJ1-1,.,12,.,TRBV7-9,CSSSSDSTEAFF,TGTTCCAGCAGCTCGGACAGTACTGAAGCTTTCTTT
TRBJ1-2,.,16,TRBD1,TRBV4-1,CASSQESSGQGYGYTF,TGCGCCAGCAGCCAGGAGAGTTCGGGACAGGGTTATGGCTACACCTTC
TRBJ2-2,few,16,.,TRBV7-9,CASSKTGLPNTGELFF,TGTGCCAGCAGCAAAACAGGCCTCCCGAACACCGGGGAGCTGTTTTTT
TRBJ2-5,.,13,TRBD2,TRBV28,CASSLGGEGPRDF,TGTGCCAGCAGTTTAGGGGGGGAGGGGCCGAGGGACTTC
TRBJ2-2,.,12,.,TRBV7-3,CASGSRTGELFF,TGTGCCAGCGGGAGTCGGACCGGGGAGCTGTTTTTT
TRBJ2-7,many,14,TRBD1,TRBV7-6,CASSLWTGYDEQYF,TGTGCCAGCAGCTTATGGACAGGGTACGACGAGCAGTACTTC
TRBJ1-1,few,13,.,TRBV7-9,CASSLAREAEAFF,TGTGCCAGCAGCTTAGCGCGGGAGGCTGAAGCTTTCTTT
TRBJ1-1,.,13,.,TRBV19,CASSMMGGTEAFF,TGTGCCAGTAGTATGATGGGGGGCACTGAAGCTTTCTTT
TRBJ1-4,.,18,TRBD1,TRBV4-1,CASSQPQSLWTGYEKLFF,TGCGCCAGCAGCCAGCCCCAGTCTCTTTGGACAGGGTATGAAAAACTGTTTTTT
TRBJ2-7,once,11,.,TRBV7-2,CASSPGYEQYF,TGTGCCAGCAGCCCGGGGTACGAGCAGTACTTC
TRBJ1-4,.,16,.,TRBV4-2,CASSQDPGSTNEKLFF,TGTGCCAGCAGCCAAGATCCGGGGTCAACTAATGAAAAACTGTTTTTT
TRBJ2-5,.,12,.,TRBV6-5,CASSYSMGPQYF,TGTGCCAGCAGTTACTCGATGGGGCCCCAGTACTTC
TRBJ1-2,few,14,.,TRBV6-5,CASSYQGANYGYTF,TGTGCCAGCAGTTATCAAGGAGCTAACTATGGCTACACCTTC
TRBJ2-3,.,15,TRBD1,TRBV5-1,CASSFAGGAWDTQYF,TGCGCCAGCAGCTTCGCAGGGGGCGCTTGGGATACGCAGTATTTT
TRBJ1-1,once,16,.,TRBV7-2,CASRQKTGLMNTEAFF,TGTGCCAGCAGGCAGAAGACAGGACTCATGAACACTGAAGCTTTCTTT
TRBJ1-2,.,13,.,TRBV6-5,CASSRPGGGGYTF,TGTGCCAGCAGCCGCCCGGGGGGTGGCGGCTACACCTTC
TRBJ1-4,.,16,.,TRBV7-2,CASSLDGTSTNEKLFF,TGTGCCAGCAGCTTAGACGGGACATCAACTAATGAAAAACTGTTTTTT
TRBJ2-7,few,16,.,TRBV29-1,CSVESVGLRLDYEQYF,TGCAGCGTTGAATCCGTGGGACTCCGGTTGGACTACGAGCAGTACTTC
TRBJ2-1,.,15,.,TRBV11-1,CASSQGFQPYNEQFF,TGTGCCAGCAGTCAGGGGTTTCAACCCTACAATGAGCAGTTCTTC